This T cell receptor (beta chain) appears in the sequencing data of a study of blood T cell repertoires in COVID-19. The CDR3 runs 15 residues. In germline, CDR1 is MDHEN, CDR2 SYDVKM. Trimming shortened V by 6 bases and J by 10 bases, and 19 bases separated the two germline ends. Clones were sequenced by immunoSEQ multiplex PCR, and TCRdb holds only the in-frame ones, with some missing. The table records roughly 300,000 clones, roughly 87% of them present only once. Material for sequencing was PBMCs or T cells enriched from blood (not recorded which). The V and J genes are TRBV28 and TRBJ1-6; a possible D gene is TRBD1 (5 bases). This TCR derives from a woman in her 30s who had recovered from COVID-19. The CDR3 sequence: CASSPGSPGGSPLHF. CDR3 sequence (DNA): TGTGCCAGCAGCCCCGGGTCCCCCGGGGGGTCACCCCTCCACTTT.